The clone carrying this T cell receptor (beta chain) came up once. Its specificity is not known. This record belongs to a study of OX40 agonist ivuxolimab in advanced cancers. Background on the study: From 23 to 79 years was the age range, with a mean of around 56 years, and around 83% were male. Study results and limitations: Expanded peripheral T-cell antigen specificity went undetermined.

At cycle 4 day 1, cycle 7 day 1, and baseline, blood was sampled. Produced via immunoSEQ multiplex PCR; TCRdb's table is partial and in-frame only. The data contain tens of thousands of clones, about four fifths of them singletons. This CDR3 has 15 amino acids. Trimming cost V 7 bases and J 0 bases; bases outside gene matches: 6. Germline V gives CDR1 MDHEN, CDR2 SYDVKM. The TCR was taken from an adult with an advanced solid tumor such as melanoma, head and neck, liver or kidney cancer. The chain joins TRBV28 to TRBJ2-1; 7 bases map to TRBD2. The material was CD4+ or CD8+ T cells sorted from blood, obtained in a trial of the OX40 agonist ivuxolimab. CDR3: CASTRGGSSYNEQFF. As DNA, the CDR3 is TGTGCCAGCACCCGCGGGGGTAGCTCCTACAATGAGCAGTTCTTC.